Presented here are 9 T cell receptor beta chains from one specimen sequenced in a study of T cells in women clearing cervical HPV infection. Assay used: immunoSEQ multiplex PCR; TCRdb lists only in-frame clones, some missing. The sample has 42,000 or so clones. The sample consisted of blood buffy coat. The receptor source for this set is a woman aged 18 to 75 with a cervical HPV16 infection that either progressed to CIN3+ or cleared (not recorded which).

Note on this clone: The read halts 3 residues ahead of the CDR3 end, with the missing end drawn from the germline J gene. The chain has TRBV7-9 and TRBJ1-1; tentative D call: TRBD1 (5 bases). There are 13 residues in the CDR3. V dropped 6 bases and J dropped 1 base, with 9 bases sitting between them. Germline V CDR1 and CDR2: SEHNR, FQNEAQ (reference sequence). The CDR3 bases that were read are TGTGCCAGCAGTCCGACAGAGAACACTGAA. It specifies CASSPTENTE. The complete CDR3 reads CASSPTENTEAFF. Variable domain in full (rest from reference TRBV7-9 and TRBJ1-1): DTGVSQNPRHKITKRGQNVTFRCDPISEHNRLYWYRQTLGQGPEFLTYFQNEAQLEKSRLLSDRFSAERPKGSFSTLEIQRTEQGDSAMYLCASSPTENTEAFFGQGTRLTVV.

Worth noting for this clone: The observed sequence ends 3 residues before the CDR3 terminus, with the missing tail filled in from the germline J gene. This rearrangement joins TRBV14 to TRBJ2-7; 10 bases match TRBD1. This CDR3 region has 16 residues. Germline CDR1 reads SGHDN; CDR2 reads FVKESK. The ends lost 3 bases at V and 3 bases at J; junction bases unmatched: 8. The sequenced CDR3 bases are TGTGCCAGCAGCCAGGGGGTCGGGACAGGGGACTACGAG. Amino acids: CASSQGVGTGDYE. The full CDR3 reads CASSQGVGTGDYEQYF.

Turning to this clone: The read is 3 residues too short to cover the CDR3 end, so that end is filled in from the germline J gene. The J gene is TRBJ2-5, the V gene TRBV20-1; D gene unclear. Germline V gene data show CDR1 as DFQATT and CDR2 as SNEGSKA (reference sequence). Trimming left V 1 base short and J 5 bases short, with 11 bases between. CDR3 size: 13 residues. The part of the CDR3 DNA that was read is TGCAGTGCTAGAGCCCCTCTCCTGGAGACC. Translating gives CSARAPLLET. The full CDR3 sequence reads CSARAPLLETQYF.

With respect to this clone: The DNA ends 3 residues before the CDR3 does, and the rest of the CDR3 is filled in from the germline J gene. The genes are TRBV18 and TRBJ1-1; possibly TRBD1 for D (5 bases). Germline assignment: CDR1 KGHSH and CDR2 LQKENI. The CDR3 contains 16 residues. Trimming took off 0 bases at V and 5 bases at J, with 16 bases between the two ends. CDR3 region: CASSPPWQGWETEAFF. The CDR3 bases that were read are TGTGCCAGCTCACCACCGTGGCAGGGATGGGAAACTGAA.

With regard to this clone: The CDR3 end falls 3 residues outside the read, so it is completed with the germline J gene. The rearrangement links TRBV10-1 to TRBJ2-1; TRBD1 matches at 9 bases. The trim removed 5 bases at V and 3 bases at J, leaving 5 bases unmatched. The length of the CDR3 is 15 residues. Germline-derived CDR1 and CDR2 are WNHNN and SYGVQD (reference sequence). The DNA read from the CDR3 is TGCGCCAGCAGTTCGGACAGGGGACTCTACAATGAG. This translates into CASSSDRGLYNE. In full, the CDR3 is CASSSDRGLYNEQFF.

A remark on this clone: The CDR3 is cut off 3 residues early in the read; its end comes from the germline J gene. The chain has TRBV10-3 and TRBJ2-1, with D unresolved. With 5 bases removed from V and 7 bases from J, the gap between germline ends came to 9 bases. This CDR3 comprises 12 residues. Germline CDR1 ENHRY, CDR2 SYGVKD. CDR3 bases read: TGTGCCATCAGTCAGAACACGAATGAG. As protein: CAISQNTNE. The entire CDR3 is CAISQNTNEQFF.

The sequenced CDR3 bases are TGTGCCAGCAGTGACGGAGGGGGTGGGGTAAATGAG. Amino acids: CASSDGGGGVNE. The CDR3 as a whole reads CASSDGGGGVNEQFF. The chain uses TRBV6-4 and TRBJ2-1; D is possibly TRBD1 or TRBD2 (6 bases each). The observed sequence ends 3 residues before the CDR3 terminus, with the missing tail filled in from the germline J gene. The CDR3 spans 15 residues. V was cut by 2 bases and J by 7 bases, with 15 bases left in between. Germline V gene sequence: CDR1 MRHNA, CDR2 SNTAGT.

Note on this clone: The CDR3 goes on 3 residues after the read ends, and that part is filled in from the germline J gene. The chain carries TRBV7-8 and TRBJ2-5, with 14 bases that match TRBD2. The CDR3 covers 16 residues. Per germline, CDR1 SGHVS and CDR2 FQNEAQ. The V and J ends lost 3 bases and 2 bases, in that order; junction bases with no gene match: 2. Incomplete CDR3 DNA: TGTGCCAGCAGCTTTGGGACTAGCGGGGGACAAGAGACC. This codes for CASSFGTSGGQET. The entire CDR3 sequence reads CASSFGTSGGQETQYF.

CDR3 DNA, as far as it was read: TGCGCCAGCAAAAGAGAGACAGGGAGCACTGAA. Protein sequence: CASKRETGSTE. The CDR3 as a whole reads CASKRETGSTEAFF. This chain joins TRBV5-1 and TRBJ1-1; the match to TRBD1 covers 7 bases. Coverage ceases 3 residues before the CDR3 finishes, and the germline J gene fills in the end. Trimming at V came to 6 bases and at J to 4 bases, leaving 9 bases not matched to a gene. Per the germline V gene, CDR1 is SGHRS and CDR2 is YFSETQ. This CDR3 spans 14 amino acids.